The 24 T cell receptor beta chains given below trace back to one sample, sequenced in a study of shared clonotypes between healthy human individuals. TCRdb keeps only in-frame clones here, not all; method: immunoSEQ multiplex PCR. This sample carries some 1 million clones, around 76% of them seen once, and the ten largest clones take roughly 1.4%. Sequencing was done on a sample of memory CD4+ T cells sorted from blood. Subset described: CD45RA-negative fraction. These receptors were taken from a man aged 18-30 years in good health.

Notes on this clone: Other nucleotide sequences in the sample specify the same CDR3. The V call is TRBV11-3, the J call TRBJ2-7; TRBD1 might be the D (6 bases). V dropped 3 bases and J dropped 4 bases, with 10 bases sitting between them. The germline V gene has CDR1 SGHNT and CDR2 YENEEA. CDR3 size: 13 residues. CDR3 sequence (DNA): TGTGCCAGCAGCTTGCTCAGGGGTTACGAGCAGTACTTC. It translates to CASSLLRGYEQYF.

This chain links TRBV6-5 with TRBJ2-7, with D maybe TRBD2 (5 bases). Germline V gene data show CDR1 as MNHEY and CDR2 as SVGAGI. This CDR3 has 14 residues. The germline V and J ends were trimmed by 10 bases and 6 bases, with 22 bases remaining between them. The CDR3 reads CATLRATQGGEQYF. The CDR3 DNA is TGTGCCACCTTAAGGGCGACACAAGGAGGCGAGCAGTACTTC.

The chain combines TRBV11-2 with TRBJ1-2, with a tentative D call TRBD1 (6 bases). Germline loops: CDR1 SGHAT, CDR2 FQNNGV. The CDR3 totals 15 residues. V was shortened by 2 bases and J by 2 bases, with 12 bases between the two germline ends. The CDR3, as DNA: TGTGCCAGCAGCTTACTGGACAGACTCAACTATGGCTACACCTTC. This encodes CASSLLDRLNYGYTF.

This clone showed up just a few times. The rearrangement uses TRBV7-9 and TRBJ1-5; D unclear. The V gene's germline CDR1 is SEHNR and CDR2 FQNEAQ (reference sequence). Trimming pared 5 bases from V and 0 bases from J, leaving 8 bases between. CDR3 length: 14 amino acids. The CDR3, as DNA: TGTGCCAGCAGCGCGACCTTTAGCAATCAGCCCCAGCATTTT. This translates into CASSATFSNQPQHF.

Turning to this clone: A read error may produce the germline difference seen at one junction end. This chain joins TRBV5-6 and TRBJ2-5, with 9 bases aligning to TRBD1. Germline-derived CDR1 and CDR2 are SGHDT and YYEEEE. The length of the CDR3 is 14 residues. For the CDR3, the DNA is TGTGCCAGCAGCTCGACAGGGGGAGCGGAGACCCGGTACTTC. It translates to CASSSTGGAETRYF.

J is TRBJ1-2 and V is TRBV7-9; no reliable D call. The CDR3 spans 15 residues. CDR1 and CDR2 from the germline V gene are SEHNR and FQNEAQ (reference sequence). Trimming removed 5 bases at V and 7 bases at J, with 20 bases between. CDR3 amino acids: CASSLHSDPTGGYTF. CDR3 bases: TGTGCCAGCAGCCTGCACTCGGACCCAACGGGTGGCTACACCTTC.

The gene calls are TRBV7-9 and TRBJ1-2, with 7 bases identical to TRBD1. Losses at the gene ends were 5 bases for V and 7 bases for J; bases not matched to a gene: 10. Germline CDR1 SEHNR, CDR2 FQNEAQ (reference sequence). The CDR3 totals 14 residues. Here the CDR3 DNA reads TGTGCCAGCAGCCCAGGGAGGGGGCTGGGTGGCTACACCTTC. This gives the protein CASSPGRGLGGYTF.

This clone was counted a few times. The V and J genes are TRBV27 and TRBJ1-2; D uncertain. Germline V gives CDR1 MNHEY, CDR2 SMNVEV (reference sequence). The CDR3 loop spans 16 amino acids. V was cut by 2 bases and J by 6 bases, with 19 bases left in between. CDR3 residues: CASSLRYSGIVDGYTF. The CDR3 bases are TGTGCCAGCAGTTTAAGGTATTCGGGGATCGTGGATGGCTACACCTTC.

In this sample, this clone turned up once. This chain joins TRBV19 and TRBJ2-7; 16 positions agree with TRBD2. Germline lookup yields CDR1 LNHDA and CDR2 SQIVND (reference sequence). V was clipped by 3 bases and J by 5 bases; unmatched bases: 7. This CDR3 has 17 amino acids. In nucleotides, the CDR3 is TGTGCCAGTAGTATGATGGGACTAGCGGGAGGGCCGGACGAGCAGTACTTC. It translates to CASSMMGLAGGPDEQYF.

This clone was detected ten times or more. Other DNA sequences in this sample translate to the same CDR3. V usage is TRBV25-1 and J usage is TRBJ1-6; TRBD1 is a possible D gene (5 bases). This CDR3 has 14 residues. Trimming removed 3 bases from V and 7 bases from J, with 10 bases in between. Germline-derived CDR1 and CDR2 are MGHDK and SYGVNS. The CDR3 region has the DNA TGTGCCAGCAGTGAGGAGGGGTCCAATTCACCCCTCCACTTT. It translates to CASSEEGSNSPLHF. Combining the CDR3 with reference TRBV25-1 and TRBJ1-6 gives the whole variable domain EADIYQTPRYLVIGTGKKITLECSQTMGHDKMYWYQQDPGMELHLIHYSYGVNSTEKGDLSSESTVSRIRTEHFPLTLESARPSHTSQYLCASSEEGSNSPLHFGNGTRLTVT.

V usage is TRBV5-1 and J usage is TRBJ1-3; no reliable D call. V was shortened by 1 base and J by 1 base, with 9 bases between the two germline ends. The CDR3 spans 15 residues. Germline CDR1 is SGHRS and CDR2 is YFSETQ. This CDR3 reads CASSLSLESGNTIYF. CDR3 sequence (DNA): TGCGCCAGCAGCTTGAGTCTGGAATCTGGAAACACCATATATTTT.

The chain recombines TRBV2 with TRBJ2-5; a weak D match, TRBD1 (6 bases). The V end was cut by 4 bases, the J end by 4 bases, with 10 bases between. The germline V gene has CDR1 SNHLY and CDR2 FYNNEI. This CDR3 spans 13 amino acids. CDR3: CASSGAGAETQYF. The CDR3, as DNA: TGTGCCAGCAGTGGTGCAGGGGCAGAGACCCAGTACTTC.

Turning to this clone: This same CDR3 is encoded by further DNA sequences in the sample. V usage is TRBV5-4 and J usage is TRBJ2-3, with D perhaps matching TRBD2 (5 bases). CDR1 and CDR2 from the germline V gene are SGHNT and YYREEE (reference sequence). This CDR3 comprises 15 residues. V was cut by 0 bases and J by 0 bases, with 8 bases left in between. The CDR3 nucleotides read TGTGCCAGCAGCTTGGGGAGCGGTAGCACAGATACGCAGTATTTT. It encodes CASSLGSGSTDTQYF.

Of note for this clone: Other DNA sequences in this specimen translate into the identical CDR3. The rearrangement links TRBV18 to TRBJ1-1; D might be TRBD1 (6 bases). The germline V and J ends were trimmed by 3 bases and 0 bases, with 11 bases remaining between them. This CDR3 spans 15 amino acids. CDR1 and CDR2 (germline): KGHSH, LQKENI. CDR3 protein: CASSPGGAVNTEAFF. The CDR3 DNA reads TGTGCCAGCTCACCGGGGGGGGCTGTGAACACTGAAGCTTTCTTT.

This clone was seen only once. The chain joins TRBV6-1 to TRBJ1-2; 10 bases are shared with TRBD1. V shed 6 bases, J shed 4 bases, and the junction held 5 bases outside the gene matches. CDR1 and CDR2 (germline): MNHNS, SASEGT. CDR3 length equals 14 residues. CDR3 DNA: TGTGCCAGCAGCGCGGGACAGGGGACCTATGGCTACACCTTC. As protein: CASSAGQGTYGYTF.

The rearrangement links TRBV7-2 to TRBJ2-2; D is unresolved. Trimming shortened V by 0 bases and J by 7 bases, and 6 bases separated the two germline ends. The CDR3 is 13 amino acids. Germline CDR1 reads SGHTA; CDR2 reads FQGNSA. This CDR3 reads CASSLAQVGELFF. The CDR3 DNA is TGTGCCAGCAGCTTAGCGCAAGTCGGGGAGCTGTTTTTT.

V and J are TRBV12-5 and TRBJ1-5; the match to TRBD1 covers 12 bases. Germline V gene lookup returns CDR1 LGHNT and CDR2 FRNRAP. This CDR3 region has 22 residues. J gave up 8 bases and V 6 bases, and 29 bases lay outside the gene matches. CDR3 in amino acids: CASGNAPLVTGTGGDVGEPQHF. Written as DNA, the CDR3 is TGTGCTAGTGGCAACGCTCCATTGGTAACCGGGACAGGGGGCGACGTAGGGGAGCCCCAGCATTTT.

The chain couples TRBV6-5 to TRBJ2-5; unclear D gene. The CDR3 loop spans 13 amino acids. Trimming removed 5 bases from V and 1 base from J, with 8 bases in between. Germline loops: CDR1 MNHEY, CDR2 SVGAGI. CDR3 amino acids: CASSLGIQETQYF. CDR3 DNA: TGTGCCAGCAGTCTAGGAATCCAAGAGACCCAGTACTTC.

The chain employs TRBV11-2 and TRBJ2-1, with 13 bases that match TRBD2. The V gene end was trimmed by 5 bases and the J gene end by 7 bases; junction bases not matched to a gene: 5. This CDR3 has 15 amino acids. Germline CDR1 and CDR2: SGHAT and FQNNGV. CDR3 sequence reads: CASSPRTSGSNEQFF. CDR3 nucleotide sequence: TGTGCCAGCAGCCCGAGGACTAGCGGGAGTAATGAGCAGTTCTTC. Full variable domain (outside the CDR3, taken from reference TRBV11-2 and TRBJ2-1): EAGVAQSPRYKIIEKRQSVAFWCNPISGHATLYWYQQILGQGPKLLIQFQNNGVVDDSQLPKDRFSAERLKGVDSTLKIQPAKLEDSAVYLCASSPRTSGSNEQFFGPGTRLTVL.

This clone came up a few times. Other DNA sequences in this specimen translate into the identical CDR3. The CDR3: CASSRGNTGELFF. The DNA of the CDR3 is TGTGCCAGCAGCCGTGGGAACACCGGGGAGCTGTTTTTT. The chain uses TRBV7-6 and TRBJ2-2, with unresolved D. The CDR3 spans 13 residues. V gave up 5 bases and J gave up 1 base, with 5 bases separating them. CDR1 and CDR2 from the germline V gene are SGHVS and FNYEAQ.

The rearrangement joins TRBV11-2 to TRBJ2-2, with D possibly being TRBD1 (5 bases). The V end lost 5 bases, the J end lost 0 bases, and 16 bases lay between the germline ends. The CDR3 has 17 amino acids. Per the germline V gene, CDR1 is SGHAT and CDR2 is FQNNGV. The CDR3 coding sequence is TGTGCCAGCAGCCTACAGGCCAGCAGCGCGAACACCGGGGAGCTGTTTTTT. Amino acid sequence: CASSLQASSANTGELFF. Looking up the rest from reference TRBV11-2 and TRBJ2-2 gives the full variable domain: EAGVAQSPRYKIIEKRQSVAFWCNPISGHATLYWYQQILGQGPKLLIQFQNNGVVDDSQLPKDRFSAERLKGVDSTLKIQPAKLEDSAVYLCASSLQASSANTGELFFGEGSRLTVL.

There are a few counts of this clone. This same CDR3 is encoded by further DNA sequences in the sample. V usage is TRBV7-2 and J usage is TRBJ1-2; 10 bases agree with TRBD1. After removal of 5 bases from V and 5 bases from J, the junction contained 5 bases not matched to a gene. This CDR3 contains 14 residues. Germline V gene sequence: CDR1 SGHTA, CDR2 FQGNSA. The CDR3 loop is CASSRDRGPYGYTF. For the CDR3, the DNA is TGTGCCAGCAGCCGAGACAGGGGGCCGTATGGCTACACCTTC.

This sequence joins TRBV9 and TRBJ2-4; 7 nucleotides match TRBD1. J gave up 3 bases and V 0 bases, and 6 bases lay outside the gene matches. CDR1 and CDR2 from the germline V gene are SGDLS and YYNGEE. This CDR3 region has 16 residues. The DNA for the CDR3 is TGTGCCAGCAGCGTAGGGCCAGGGGGTGACAAAAACATTCAGTACTTC. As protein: CASSVGPGGDKNIQYF.

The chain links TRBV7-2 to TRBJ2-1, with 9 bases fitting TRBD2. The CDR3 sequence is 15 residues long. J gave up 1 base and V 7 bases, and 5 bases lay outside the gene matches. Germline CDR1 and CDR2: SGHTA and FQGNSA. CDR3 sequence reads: CASTRTSVSYNEQFF. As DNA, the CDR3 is TGTGCCAGCACGAGGACTAGCGTATCCTACAATGAGCAGTTCTTC.